This passage covers 8 T cell receptor beta chains from one sample sequenced in a study of type 1 and type 2 diabetes patients (dated by TCRdb to 2016 to 2018). Sequencing used an Illumina MiSeq. Genomic DNA from sorted T cell subsets served as template for TCRbeta CDR3 amplification. The TCRbeta CDR3 region was amplified by multiplex PCR using 30 forward and 13 reverse primers. The raw public data were reprocessed by TCRdb itself: fastp quality trimming at Q25, MiXCR clonotype calling, in-frame beta chains only. Duplicate CDR3 protein sequences are folded into a single record with the most common DNA and genes. The sample table records 270,000 or so distinct CDR3 sequences; more than 40% of these occur just once. Of the sample, roughly 13% falls within the top ten clones. The sequenced sample consisted of peripheral blood mononuclear cells (PBMCs). The receptors were gathered from a man between 18 and 35 years old with type 2 diabetes.

Here the CDR3 reads CSVEERRVLYF. CDR3 in DNA: TGCAGCGTTGAAGAGCGAAGGGTTCTATACTTC. The chain has TRBV29-1 and TRBJ2-5; D is ambiguous. The germline V gene encodes CDR1 SQVTM and CDR2 ANQGSEA. CDR3 length equals 11 residues. With 0 bases removed from V and 14 bases from J, the gap between germline ends came to 13 bases. The whole variable domain, remainder taken from reference TRBV29-1 and TRBJ2-5, is SAVISQKPSRDICQRGTSLTIQCQVDSQVTMMFWYRQQPGQSLTLIATANQGSEATYESGFVIDKFPISRPNLTFSTLTVSNMSPEDSSIYLCSVEERRVLYFGPGTRLLVL.

This clonotype was counted only a few times. The chain recombines TRBV20-1 with TRBJ2-1; no definite D call. V shed 3 bases and J shed 4 bases, with 16 bases lying between them. This CDR3 has 15 residues. The V gene's germline CDR1 is DFQATT and CDR2 SNEGSKA (reference sequence). This CDR3 is CSASPQIDIYNEQFF. The CDR3 DNA sequence: TGCAGTGCTAGCCCCCAAATAGACATATACAATGAGCAGTTCTTC.

This chain uses TRBV12-5 with TRBJ2-3, with 8 bases matching TRBD2. The V gene's germline CDR1 is LGHNT and CDR2 FRNRAP. The ends lost 0 bases at V and 4 bases at J; junction bases unmatched: 3. The CDR3 is made up of 15 amino acids. The CDR3 nucleotides are TGTGCTAGTGGTTTGGTTCCCGGGAGGGCAGATACGCAGTATTTT. It is translated as CASGLVPGRADTQYF.

The chain links TRBV11-2 to TRBJ2-2; D remains ambiguous. The CDR3 consists of 15 residues. Germline V gives CDR1 SGHAT, CDR2 FQNNGV. V was clipped by 5 bases and J by 7 bases, with 17 bases between them. The CDR3 nucleotides read TGTGCCAGCAGCCCCCCCCGGGTGGGCAGCGGGGAGCTGTTTTTT. As protein: CASSPPRVGSGELFF.

V and J are TRBV28 and TRBJ2-1; 7 bases map to TRBD2. The J call may be in error: the DNA end matches TRBJ2-7 better. The CDR3 runs to 13 residues. Per the germline V gene, CDR1 is MDHEN and CDR2 is SYDVKM. CDR3 in amino acids: CAISKGREFEQYF. CDR3 nucleotides: TGTGCCATCAGCAAGGGGAGGGAGTTCGAGCAGTACTTC.

In nucleotides, the CDR3 is TGTGCCAGCGGACAGGGGTCTTATGGCTACACCTTC. This gives the protein CASGQGSYGYTF. V and J are TRBV19 and TRBJ1-2, with TRBD1 matching 9 bases. V lost 9 bases to trimming and J lost 5 bases; unmatched junction nucleotides: 4. Looked up from germline, CDR1 is LNHDA and CDR2 is SQIVND (reference sequence). CDR3 length: 12 residues.

The chain has TRBV7-2 and TRBJ2-5; D not resolved. The CDR3 extends over 14 amino acids. CDR1 and CDR2 from the germline V gene are SGHTA and FQGNSA. The V end lost 5 bases, the J end lost 2 bases, and 12 bases lay between the germline ends. The DNA for the CDR3 is TGTGCCAGCAGCCCCCATCCAACGCAAGAGACCCAGTACTTC. It encodes CASSPHPTQETQYF.

V and J are TRBV7-9 and TRBJ1-1; tentative D call: TRBD1 (5 bases). Deletions cut 8 bases from V and 3 bases from J, with 16 bases between. The CDR3 consists of 14 residues. Germline V gene data show CDR1 as SEHNR and CDR2 as FQNEAQ (reference sequence). CDR3 coding DNA: TGTGCCAGCGCGAGGGTAGGGGTGGACACTGAAGCTTTCTTT. It codes for CASARVGVDTEAFF.